What follows describes a single T cell receptor beta chain. Its matching antigen is unknown. Sequencing was performed with immunoSEQ multiplex PCR; in TCRdb, only in-frame clones are kept and a portion is missing. The sample holds roughly 14,000 clones, 86% seen once. The sample is drawn from a study of PD-1 blockade in mismatch repair-deficient tumors. Described time point: 10-day in vitro stimulation with candidate neoantigen peptide 6. V lost 0 bases and J 3 bases, leaving 12 bases between the germline ends. The CDR3 is made up of 16 amino acids. The V gene's germline CDR1 is MNHNY and CDR2 SVGAGI (reference sequence).

This material consisted of cells cultured in vitro, taken from a patient treated with pembrolizumab. This TCR was sampled from an adult with mismatch repair-deficient cancer. The chain couples TRBV6-6 to TRBJ1-3; D is ambiguous. The CDR3 here is CASSYSTAKVGNTIYF. CDR3 nucleotides: TGTGCCAGCAGTTACTCGACCGCTAAAGTTGGAAACACCATATATTTT.